Listed below are T cell receptor beta chains from one sample, sequenced in a study of shared T cell receptors in the human thymus. The table came from immunoSEQ multiplex PCR; TCRdb's copy has only in-frame clones and leaves some out. The sample holds roughly 700,000 clones, around nine tenths seen once. These same records also appear under a second study, on human thymus T cells.

The sequenced sample consisted of thymocytes. The receptors here all came from a boy less than two years old with a congenital heart defect. CDR3s include the opening cysteine and the closing phenylalanine or tryptophan. The order of the fields is J gene, V gene, D gene, clone size, CDR3 DNA, CDR3 protein. D genes are given only for firm matches. Size values are once, few and many counts, or a class for expanded clones, and some rows have none.

TRBJ1-1	TRBV5-6	-	-	TGTGCCAGCAGCGCCTTGACAGCCCACGTTCAAAACACTGAAGCTTTCTTT	CASSALTAHVQNTEAFF
TRBJ1-2	TRBV11-2	-	-	TGTGCCAGCAGCGAAAGCATTGGCAGGGAATACGGCTACACCTTC	CASSESIGREYGYTF
TRBJ2-3	TRBV4-2	-	-	TGTGCCAGCAGCCAACGGGATGGCCCAGATACGCAGTATTTT	CASSQRDGPDTQYF
TRBJ2-3	TRBV28	TRBD2	-	TGTGCCAGCAGTGCCGCCCCGAGCGGGGGAGCAGATACGCAGTATTTT	CASSAAPSGGADTQYF
TRBJ1-4	TRBV2	-	-	TGTGCCAGCAGTGAAGCGCGTCCCAGGGGAATTTGGGAAAAACTGTTTTTT	CASSEARPRGIWEKLFF
TRBJ1-3	TRBV14	-	once	TGTGCCAGCAGCCAAGACCCCGGACAGAGGTTTGGAAACACCATATATTTT	CASSQDPGQRFGNTIYF
TRBJ2-3	TRBV7-6	TRBD2	-	TGTGCCAGCAGCCACGGGACTAGCGGGAGTTTGGGGCGTGGAGATACGCAGTATTTT	CASSHGTSGSLGRGDTQYF
TRBJ2-3	TRBV7-9	-	-	TGTGCCAGCAGCTTAGAGTGGACGTCTACGGACATAGATACGCAGTATTTT	CASSLEWTSTDIDTQYF
TRBJ2-7	TRBV4-1	-	-	TGCGCCAGCAGCCAAGAACTGGAGGACAGAGAATTCTACGAGCAGTACTTC	CASSQELEDREFYEQYF
TRBJ2-3	TRBV30	TRBD1	once	TGTGCCTGGAGGGACAGGGACACTAGCACAGATACGCAGTATTTT	CAWRDRDTSTDTQYF
TRBJ2-5	TRBV15	-	-	TGTGCCACCAGCAGAGATTCGGGGGGCGGGAAGACCCAGTACTTC	CATSRDSGGGKTQYF
TRBJ2-1	TRBV4-3	TRBD2	-	TGCGCCAGCAGCCAAGACCGGGGACTAGCGGGAGAGAGCTCCTACAATGAGCAGTTCTTC	CASSQDRGLAGESSYNEQFF
TRBJ2-5	TRBV29-1	-	-	TGCAGCGTTGCCCTTTTAAGCGAGACCCAGTACTTC	CSVALLSETQYF
TRBJ2-2	TRBV5-1	TRBD2	-	TGCGCCAGCAGCCTGGACTGGGAGGGCCACAGCGGGGAGCTGTTTTTT	CASSLDWEGHSGELFF
TRBJ1-4	TRBV28	-	-	TGTGCCAGCAGCCCCGGGAGGAGGACTACAGGACTGTTTTTT	CASSPGRRTTGLFF
TRBJ2-7	TRBV7-9	TRBD2	-	TGTGCCAGCAGCTTAGTTGCAGGGACTATTAACGGGGCCTCCTACGAGCAGTACTTC	CASSLVAGTINGASYEQYF
TRBJ2-1	TRBV6-4	-	-	TGTGCCAGCAGTAATAGCGGTAATGAGCAGTTCTTC	CASSNSGNEQFF
TRBJ2-7	TRBV7-8	-	-	TGTGCCAGCAGCTTTGGCGGATTAGTAGGAGAGCAGTACTTC	CASSFGGLVGEQYF
TRBJ2-1	TRBV6-4	TRBD2	-	TGTGCCAGCAGTGACGAGGGGAGGGCGTACGATGAGCAGTTCTTC	CASSDEGRAYDEQFF
TRBJ2-3	TRBV11-3	TRBD1	-	TGTGCCAGCAGCTCCACAGGGGCCGATACGCAGTATTTT	CASSSTGADTQYF
TRBJ2-3	TRBV9	TRBD1	-	TGTGCCAGCAGCCCCTCCGGGACAGGGGAGGCAGATACGCAGTATTTT	CASSPSGTGEADTQYF
TRBJ2-1	TRBV2	TRBD1	-	TGTGCCAGCAGTAACCTGGACAGGGTTAATGAGCAGTTCTTC	CASSNLDRVNEQFF
TRBJ2-3	TRBV2	-	-	TGTGCCAGCAGTGACCTAGTATTAGATACGCAGTATTTT	CASSDLVLDTQYF
TRBJ1-1	TRBV6-5	TRBD1	-	TGTGCCAGCAGTTACTCGGGACAGGGGGCGGGCACTGAAGCTTTCTTT	CASSYSGQGAGTEAFF
TRBJ2-2	TRBV5-1	-	-	TGCGCCAGCAGACCGGACTCTGGATGGACCGGGGAGCTGTTTTTT	CASRPDSGWTGELFF
TRBJ2-7	TRBV7-2	TRBD2	-	TGTGCCAGCAGCTTAGATTCGGCGGGAGGGCCCTACGAGCAGTACTTC	CASSLDSAGGPYEQYF
TRBJ2-5	TRBV10-1	TRBD2	-	TGCGCCAGCAGTGAGGCTAGCGGGCCCAAAGAGACCCAGTACTTC	CASSEASGPKETQYF
TRBJ2-7	TRBV5-1	TRBD1	-	TGCGCCAGCAGCCCGACGGGGGACAGGGGGCAAACTGGCCACGAGCAGTACTTC	CASSPTGDRGQTGHEQYF
TRBJ1-1	TRBV7-9	-	-	TGTGCCAGCAGCCCGGGACGGGGGACCATGAACACTGAAGCTTTCTTT	CASSPGRGTMNTEAFF
TRBJ2-3	TRBV6-5	TRBD2	-	TGTGCCAGCAGTTGGGATACTAGCGGGAATAGAGATACGCAGTATTTT	CASSWDTSGNRDTQYF
TRBJ2-7	TRBV19	TRBD1	-	TGTGCCAGTAGTTCCTGGACAGGGTACTACGAGCAGTACTTC	CASSSWTGYYEQYF
TRBJ2-3	TRBV10-2	-	-	TGCGCCAGCAGGCTGAAGCCCACAGATACGCAGTATTTT	CASRLKPTDTQYF
TRBJ1-2	TRBV27	TRBD1	-	TGTGCCAGCAGTTCCTCCAGGGGGCGTGGAGGCTACACCTTC	CASSSSRGRGGYTF
TRBJ2-1	TRBV28	-	-	TGTGCCAGCAGTTGGGCAGCCTACAATGAGCAGTTCTTC	CASSWAAYNEQFF
TRBJ1-3	TRBV7-2	TRBD1	-	TGTGCCAGCAGCTTTAGGGGACAGGGGGCTCCCGACTCTGGAAACACCATATATTTT	CASSFRGQGAPDSGNTIYF
TRBJ2-7	TRBV5-1	TRBD1	-	TGCGCCAGCAGCTCGGACAGGAGCTCCTACGAGCAGTACTTC	CASSSDRSSYEQYF
TRBJ2-5	TRBV7-2	TRBD2	-	TGTGCCAGCAGCCGCGGACTAGCGGGAGGGCCTGAGGTAGAGACCCAGTACTTC	CASSRGLAGGPEVETQYF
TRBJ2-7	TRBV13	TRBD1	-	TGTGCCAGCAGCTTAACGGACAGGGGGCGCTACGAGCAGTACTTC	CASSLTDRGRYEQYF
TRBJ2-5	TRBV29-1	TRBD1	-	TGCAGCGTCCAGGGGGCGGGAGAGACCCAGTACTTC	CSVQGAGETQYF
TRBJ2-2	TRBV5-1	-	-	TGCGCCAGCAGCTTCTTCAGCAGGGGTTTGGTCACCGGGGAGCTGTTTTTT	CASSFFSRGLVTGELFF